What follows are 3 T cell receptor beta chains derived from one specimen sequenced in a study of T-cell memory formation after mild COVID-19. TCRdb used MiXCR to reprocess the 5' RACE reads, holding one entry per CDR3 protein. The sample shows roughly 350,000 distinct CDR3 sequences, 28% of them seen only once. Material for sequencing was PBMCs or a T cell subset sorted from them (not recorded which). The receptors originated from an adult woman who had mild COVID-19 (a few samples of this study predate the infection). Cell type and time point are not known.

This chain uses TRBV5-1 with TRBJ1-1; 7 bases map to TRBD1. The CDR3 spans 14 residues. V lost 3 bases, J lost 1 base, and 3 bases stayed unmatched. Germline values: CDR1 SGHRS, CDR2 YFSETQ. This chain's CDR3 is CASSWGQTNTEAFF. As DNA, the CDR3 is TGCGCCAGCAGCTGGGGACAGACGAACACTGAAGCTTTCTTT.

The chain carries TRBV7-8 and TRBJ2-3, with 10 bases lining up with TRBD2. CDR1 SGHVS and CDR2 FQNEAQ come from the germline V gene. This CDR3 has 18 residues. Losses at the gene ends were 5 bases for V and 6 bases for J; bases not matched to a gene: 17. The CDR3 spells CASSGQGTGTSVSDTQYF. The DNA for the CDR3 is TGTGCCAGCAGCGGCCAAGGAACCGGGACTAGCGTATCGGATACGCAGTATTTT. Complete variable domain (other parts from reference TRBV7-8 and TRBJ2-3): GAGVSQSPRYKVAKRGQDVALRCDPISGHVSLFWYQQALGQGPEFLTYFQNEAQLDKSGLPSDRFFAERPEGSVSTLKIQRTQQEDSAVYLCASSGQGTGTSVSDTQYFGPGTRLTVL.

The chain links TRBV7-2 to TRBJ2-1, with D tentatively TRBD1 (5 bases). Germline assignment: CDR1 SGHTA and CDR2 FQGNSA. CDR3 length: 15 residues. Trimming stripped 3 bases from V and 4 bases from J, with 13 bases between. CDR3 DNA sequence: TGTGCCAGCAGCTTCGTAGGGGCGCTTTACAATGAGCAGTTCTTC. Translated, it gives CASSFVGALYNEQFF. Complete variable domain (other parts from reference TRBV7-2 and TRBJ2-1): GAGVSQSPSNKVTEKGKDVELRCDPISGHTALYWYRQSLGQGLEFLIYFQGNSAPDKSGLPSDRFSAERTGGSVSTLTIQRTQQEDSAVYLCASSFVGALYNEQFFGPGTRLTVL.